The next 27 T cell receptor beta chains were all read from a single sample in a study of cytomegalovirus exposure and HLA in healthy donors. 60 Vbeta and 13 Jbeta primers were used in PCR. Using immunoSEQ multiplex PCR, the repertoire was profiled, and TCRdb retains in-frame clones only, with some absent. Among under 200,000 clones listed, less than 85% were seen once. Sequencing input: PBMCs. All receptors derive from a male donor in good health and CMV-seronegative.

The chain is built from TRBV29-1 and TRBJ1-4; D is possibly TRBD1 (6 bases). CDR3 length equals 15 residues. Germline V gives CDR1 SQVTM, CDR2 ANQGSEA. The ends were cut back, 6 bases at V and 1 base at J, with 15 bases in the middle. DNA for the CDR3: TGCAGCGTCGCTCGATTACAGGGAACTAATGAAAAACTGTTTTTT. It is translated as CSVARLQGTNEKLFF. Full variable domain (remainder filled in from reference TRBV29-1 and TRBJ1-4): SAVISQKPSRDICQRGTSLTIQCQVDSQVTMMFWYRQQPGQSLTLIATANQGSEATYESGFVIDKFPISRPNLTFSTLTVSNMSPEDSSIYLCSVARLQGTNEKLFFGSGTQLSVL.

J is TRBJ2-1 and V is TRBV5-1; D unresolved. This CDR3 is built from 12 residues. CDR1 is SGHRS and CDR2 is YFSETQ in the germline V gene. V lost 0 bases, J lost 9 bases, and 7 bases lay in between. In DNA form, the CDR3 reads TGCGCCAGCAGCTTGGGGAGCTTTGAGCAGTTCTTC. Its protein is CASSLGSFEQFF.

The chain uses TRBV27 and TRBJ1-2; no definite D call. The germline gives CDR1 MNHEY, CDR2 SMNVEV (reference sequence). The CDR3 is made up of 14 amino acids. V dropped 4 bases and J dropped 0 bases, with 9 bases sitting between them. CDR3 sequence reads: CASSYRRANYGYTF. The CDR3 bases are TGTGCCAGCAGTTATAGGAGGGCTAACTATGGCTACACCTTC.

The CDR3 DNA follows: TGTGCCACCAGCAGAGGAGGAAAGGACTCCTACGAGCAGTACTTC. Protein product: CATSRGGKDSYEQYF. J is TRBJ2-7 and V is TRBV15; D is unclear. V dropped 1 base and J dropped 0 bases, with 10 bases sitting between them. The CDR3 runs 15 residues. The germline V gene encodes CDR1 LNHNV and CDR2 YYDKDF (reference sequence).

The rearrangement links TRBV5-1 to TRBJ2-7, with 7 bases lining up with TRBD1. With 4 bases clipped from V and 3 bases from J, the junction kept 7 bases outside the gene matches. CDR3 length: 14 amino acids. Per germline, CDR1 SGHRS and CDR2 YFSETQ. The CDR3 nucleotides read TGCGCCAGCAGCCCCGGACAGGCCGACTACGAGCAGTACTTC. This sequence encodes CASSPGQADYEQYF.

The V and J genes are TRBV2 and TRBJ1-1; D may be TRBD1 (6 bases). The V end lost 1 base, the J end lost 3 bases, and 15 bases lay between the germline ends. Germline CDR1 is SNHLY and CDR2 is FYNNEI. The CDR3 contains 16 residues. CDR3: CASSEVGARTDTEAFF. The CDR3 nucleotides read TGTGCCAGCAGTGAAGTGGGGGCCCGAACGGACACTGAAGCTTTCTTT.

A single count supports this clone. The chain has TRBV9 and TRBJ1-1; a weak D match, TRBD1 (5 bases). The germline V gene has CDR1 SGDLS and CDR2 YYNGEE. This CDR3 comprises 15 residues. Trimming took off 0 bases at V and 9 bases at J, with 18 bases between the two ends. CDR3: CASSVEGKAGRKAFF. In DNA form, the CDR3 reads TGTGCCAGCAGCGTAGAGGGTAAGGCAGGGCGGAAAGCTTTCTTT.

The chain employs TRBV5-1 and TRBJ2-5; 13 bases agree with TRBD2. Trimming removed 3 bases from V and 2 bases from J; junction bases left unmatched: 1. The CDR3 totals 15 residues. CDR1 and CDR2 from the germline V gene are SGHRS and YFSETQ. The chain's CDR3 is CASSWGLAGQETQYF. The CDR3 DNA is TGCGCCAGCAGCTGGGGACTAGCGGGACAAGAGACCCAGTACTTC. The full variable domain, rest sourced from reference TRBV5-1 and TRBJ2-5, is KAGVTQTPRYLIKTRGQQVTLSCSPISGHRSVSWYQQTPGQGLQFLFEYFSETQRNKGNFPGRFSGRQFSNSRSEMNVSTLELGDSALYLCASSWGLAGQETQYFGPGTRLLVL.

This sequence joins TRBV5-1 and TRBJ1-1, with a weak D call TRBD1 (6 bases). CDR1 SGHRS and CDR2 YFSETQ come from the germline V gene. V was clipped by 2 bases and J by 0 bases, with 14 bases between them. The length of the CDR3 is 16 residues. CDR3 nucleotides: TGCGCCAGCAGCTTACCCTTAGGGGACATGAACACTGAAGCTTTCTTT. Amino acids: CASSLPLGDMNTEAFF.

The chain combines TRBV11-2 with TRBJ1-2, with D perhaps TRBD1 (6 bases). The CDR3 runs to 13 residues. Germline values: CDR1 SGHAT, CDR2 FQNNGV. The ends were cut back, 5 bases at V and 4 bases at J, with 11 bases in the middle. CDR3 DNA: TGTGCCAGCAGCCCACAGGGAATCTATGGCTACACCTTC. Its translation is CASSPQGIYGYTF.

The table lists this clone with a few counts. CDR3 nucleotide sequence: TGCGCCAGCAGCCATTCGGGGGGGAATGAGCAGTTCTTC. Amino acid sequence: CASSHSGGNEQFF. This rearrangement joins TRBV4-1 to TRBJ2-1; 8 bases agree with TRBD2. J gave up 7 bases and V 3 bases, and 2 bases lay outside the gene matches. This CDR3 region has 13 residues. CDR1 and CDR2 (germline): MGHRA, YSYEKL.

The V call is TRBV5-1, the J call TRBJ2-1; D is undetermined. The CDR3 runs to 15 residues. Germline CDR1 reads SGHRS; CDR2 reads YFSETQ. The V end was cut by 2 bases, the J end by 8 bases, with 17 bases between. The CDR3 DNA reads as TGCGCCAGCAGCTTTGTGCCTTCCCCCAGCGATGAGCAGTTCTTC. It codes for CASSFVPSPSDEQFF.

The genes are TRBV10-3 and TRBJ1-2, with TRBD1 identical over 12 bases. V lost 7 bases to trimming and J lost 7 bases; unmatched junction nucleotides: 4. This CDR3 region has 13 residues. Per the germline V gene, CDR1 is ENHRY and CDR2 is SYGVKD. The CDR3 coding sequence is TGTGCCATCACGGGACAGGGGGCGTTTGGCTACACCTTC. Protein product: CAITGQGAFGYTF.

This clone turned up a few times. V and J are TRBV9 and TRBJ2-7; D unclear. V was cut by 0 bases and J by 4 bases, with 14 bases left in between. The CDR3 consists of 15 residues. The germline CDR1 and CDR2 sequences are SGDLS and YYNGEE. CDR3 nucleotide sequence: TGTGCCAGCAGCGTAGCCCCGACAAACCAATACGAGCAGTACTTC. As protein: CASSVAPTNQYEQYF. Based on the CDR3 plus reference TRBV9 and TRBJ2-7, the full variable domain is DSGVTQTPKHLITATGQRVTLRCSPRSGDLSVYWYQQSLDQGLQFLIQYYNGEERAKGNILERFSAQQFPDLHSELNLSSLELGDSALYFCASSVAPTNQYEQYFGPGTRLTVT.

This sequence joins TRBV5-4 and TRBJ1-3; D gene unclear. In germline, CDR1 is SGHNT, CDR2 YYREEE (reference sequence). CDR3 length: 13 residues. This CDR3 reads CVEGTYSGNTIYF. CDR3 coding DNA: TGTGTAGAGGGAACCTACTCTGGAAACACCATATATTTT.

Comments on this clone: A junction end diverges from the germline sequence, so it may reflect a read error. The chain joins TRBV7-9 to TRBJ1-4, with a tentative D call TRBD1 (5 bases). CDR1 is SEHNR and CDR2 is FQNEAQ in the germline V gene (reference sequence). This CDR3 is built from 14 residues. CDR3 coding DNA: TGTTCCAGCAGCTTAATAGGGGATAGTGAAAAACTGTTTTTT. Its protein is CSSSLIGDSEKLFF.

V and J are TRBV7-8 and TRBJ2-7, with D possibly being TRBD2 (5 bases). The V end lost 0 bases, the J end lost 2 bases, and 11 bases lay between the germline ends. Germline CDR1 is SGHVS and CDR2 is FQNEAQ. This CDR3 is 15 amino acids long. CDR3 DNA sequence: TGTGCCAGCAGCTTAGCCTCTGGAGGAACCTACGAGCAGTACTTC. Its translation: CASSLASGGTYEQYF. Filled out from reference TRBV7-8 and TRBJ2-7, the complete variable domain reads GAGVSQSPRYKVAKRGQDVALRCDPISGHVSLFWYQQALGQGPEFLTYFQNEAQLDKSGLPSDRFFAERPEGSVSTLKIQRTQQEDSAVYLCASSLASGGTYEQYFGPGTRLTVT.

The rearrangement joins TRBV11-3 to TRBJ1-1, with D perhaps matching TRBD1 (5 bases). Germline V CDR1 and CDR2: SGHNT, YENEEA. This CDR3 region has 14 residues. V was cut by 6 bases and J by 1 base, with 12 bases left in between. The CDR3 loop is CASSPGGPNTEAFF. The CDR3 nucleotides are TGTGCCAGCAGTCCCGGGGGTCCGAACACTGAAGCTTTCTTT. The entire variable domain, with the rest obtained from reference TRBV11-3 and TRBJ1-1, is as follows: EAGVVQSPRYKIIEKKQPVAFWCNPISGHNTLYWYLQNLGQGPELLIRYENEEAVDDSQLPKDRFSAERLKGVDSTLKIQPAELGDSAVYLCASSPGGPNTEAFFGQGTRLTVV.

This chain links TRBV6-5 with TRBJ1-2; 8 bases are a match to TRBD1. Losses at the gene ends were 2 bases for V and 8 bases for J; bases not matched to a gene: 13. Germline CDR1 is MNHEY and CDR2 is SVGAGI. The CDR3 totals 16 residues. The CDR3 reads CASSYDYRTGSFGYTF. The CDR3 DNA reads TGTGCCAGCAGTTACGATTATCGGACAGGGTCGTTCGGCTACACCTTC.

This clone has a handful of counts. The sample has other DNA sequences that encode this CDR3 too. The chain recombines TRBV19 with TRBJ2-6; a weak D match, TRBD1 (6 bases). CDR1 LNHDA and CDR2 SQIVND come from the germline V gene (reference sequence). The CDR3 runs 15 residues. Trimming removed 5 bases at V and 3 bases at J, with 11 bases between. The CDR3 loop reads CASSPQGYGANVLTF. DNA for the CDR3: TGTGCCAGTAGTCCACAGGGTTATGGGGCCAACGTCCTGACTTTC.

The V and J genes are TRBV14 and TRBJ1-6; possibly TRBD1 for D (5 bases). Trimming took off 1 base at V and 11 bases at J, with 15 bases between the two ends. CDR3 size: 15 residues. CDR1 and CDR2 from the germline V gene are SGHDN and FVKESK. CDR3 DNA: TGTGCCAGCAGCCAAGCTCTGGCAGGGATGACACCCCTCCACTTT. It codes for CASSQALAGMTPLHF.

The gene calls are TRBV5-6 and TRBJ1-2; weak D call: TRBD1 (5 bases). The CDR3 totals 14 residues. Trimming took 1 base from V and 3 from J, leaving 10 bases between them. Germline V gives CDR1 SGHDT, CDR2 YYEEEE. Here the CDR3 reads CASSLTTDYYGYTF. The CDR3 DNA is TGTGCCAGCAGCTTGACGACAGATTACTATGGCTACACCTTC.

This chain uses TRBV7-9 with TRBJ1-1, with D uncertain. The V end was cut by 3 bases, the J end by 3 bases, with 14 bases between. Per germline, CDR1 SEHNR and CDR2 FQNEAQ (reference sequence). The CDR3 covers 15 residues. The CDR3 coding sequence is TGTGCCAGCAGCTTTGGTGGCCGGCGGGACACTGAAGCTTTCTTT. Encoded protein: CASSFGGRRDTEAFF.

By frequency in the sample, this clone is medium-sized. The chain combines TRBV19 with TRBJ2-2; D ambiguous. The germline CDR1 and CDR2 sequences are LNHDA and SQIVND (reference sequence). Trimming cost V 7 bases and J 3 bases, with 9 bases left between them. CDR3 length: 13 amino acids. The CDR3 sequence: CASNKRHTGELFF. The DNA for the CDR3 is TGTGCCAGTAATAAGCGCCACACCGGGGAGCTGTTTTTT.

The chain couples TRBV7-2 to TRBJ2-7, with D unclear. V was cut by 7 bases and J by 0 bases, with 16 bases left in between. In germline, CDR1 is SGHTA, CDR2 FQGNSA. The CDR3 consists of 15 residues. The CDR3 reads CASTPSVSDSYEQYF. DNA of the CDR3: TGTGCCAGCACCCCTTCAGTATCCGACTCCTACGAGCAGTACTTC.

This clone has more than one count but fewer than ten. The chain has TRBV7-2 and TRBJ2-5; TRBD2 aligns across 9 bases. The CDR3 runs to 13 residues. CDR1 is SGHTA and CDR2 is FQGNSA in the germline V gene. Losses at the gene ends were 10 bases for V and 4 bases for J; bases not matched to a gene: 7. The CDR3: CAKSGGYRETQYF. In DNA, the CDR3 is TGTGCCAAAAGCGGGGGGTATCGAGAGACCCAGTACTTC.

The chain recombines TRBV28 with TRBJ2-5; 7 positions match TRBD1. The germline CDR1 and CDR2 sequences are MDHEN and SYDVKM. The CDR3 has 14 residues. The V segment lost 5 bases and the J segment 5 bases; nucleotides outside the gene matches: 8. The CDR3: CASSGGQAQETQYF. The DNA of the CDR3 is TGTGCCAGCAGTGGAGGACAGGCCCAGGAGACCCAGTACTTC.